Below are 5 T cell receptor beta chains sequenced from a single sample in a study of T cell repertoires in cytomegalovirus infection (dated by TCRdb to about 2019). Sequencing relied on an Illumina HiSeq 1500. In-frame beta chains were kept once TCRdb had trimmed the public reads at Q25 with fastp and called clones with MiXCR. A single entry per CDR3 protein holds the most common genes and DNA from its merged rows. The sample table lists roughly 320,000 distinct CDR3 sequences, around 9.1% of them with a count of one. In total, the top ten clones hold less than 3% of the sample. The sequencing input was PBMCs. The receptors were gathered from a human donor in good health (CMV status not recorded). Some clones in this sample may be carry-over from other donors' samples.

This clonotype was seen repeatedly, ten times or more. The chain employs TRBV7-8 and TRBJ2-7, with 13 bases identical to TRBD2. V lost 0 bases, J lost 1 base, and 6 bases stayed unmatched. CDR3 size: 18 residues. CDR1 SGHVS and CDR2 FQNEAQ come from the germline V gene. The CDR3 here is CASSLATSGGPSSYEQYF. The DNA for the CDR3 is TGTGCCAGCAGCTTAGCGACTAGCGGGGGGCCTTCGTCCTACGAGCAGTACTTC. The full variable domain, completed using reference TRBV7-8 and TRBJ2-7, is GAGVSQSPRYKVAKRGQDVALRCDPISGHVSLFWYQQALGQGPEFLTYFQNEAQLDKSGLPSDRFFAERPEGSVSTLKIQRTQQEDSAVYLCASSLATSGGPSSYEQYFGPGTRLTVT.

At least ten counts were recorded for this clonotype. This rearrangement joins TRBV19 to TRBJ1-1; D not resolved. V lost 4 bases, J lost 0 bases, and 12 bases lay in between. CDR1 and CDR2 from the germline V gene are LNHDA and SQIVND (reference sequence). The CDR3 sequence is 15 residues long. In DNA, the CDR3 is TGTGCCAGTAGTAGAGGGCGGGGTCTGAACACTGAAGCTTTCTTT. This gives the protein CASSRGRGLNTEAFF.

Ten or more counts support this clonotype. V and J are TRBV11-1 and TRBJ2-2, with D perhaps matching TRBD1 or TRBD2 (5 bases each). Germline CDR1 reads SGHAT; CDR2 reads FQDESV (reference sequence). Trimming took 0 bases from V and 0 from J, leaving 8 bases between them. The CDR3 has 16 amino acids. Written as DNA, the CDR3 is TGTGCCAGCAGCTTAGCCGGGGCTGCGAACACCGGGGAGCTGTTTTTT. Protein: CASSLAGAANTGELFF.

This clonotype was counted many times. This sequence joins TRBV20-1 and TRBJ2-5, with 7 bases identical to TRBD1. The V and J ends lost 6 bases and 2 bases, in that order; junction bases with no gene match: 18. CDR1 and CDR2 (germline): DFQATT, SNEGSKA (reference sequence). CDR3 length: 17 amino acids. CDR3 bases: TGCAGTGCCGCACCCCCGAGGACAGGTCCTGGACAAGAGACCCAGTACTTC. It translates to CSAAPPRTGPGQETQYF.

V and J are TRBV5-1 and TRBJ2-7; D is uncertain. Trimming removed 0 bases from V and 3 bases from J, with 10 bases in between. This CDR3 is built from 14 residues. Germline V gene sequence: CDR1 SGHRS, CDR2 YFSETQ. The CDR3 DNA follows: TGCGCCAGCAGCTTGGCCGGAGTGGACTACGAGCAGTACTTC. This codes for CASSLAGVDYEQYF.